What follows describes a single T cell receptor beta chain. Its antigen is not known. Generated by immunoSEQ multiplex PCR, the TCRdb table keeps only in-frame clones and is missing some. Of about 80,000 clones in the sample, approximately 80% were seen once. The study treated chemo-refractory metastatic non-small-cell lung cancer patients with focal radiation plus ipilimumab CTLA-4 blockade. V gave up 2 bases and J gave up 3 bases, with 11 bases separating them. The CDR3 extends over 16 amino acids. Germline CDR1 and CDR2: MNHEY and SMNVEV (reference sequence). This sample was included in a study of radiotherapy plus CTLA-4 blockade in lung cancer. Overall study: The study recorded objective responses in around a sixth of patients and disease control in approximately 29%.

Study findings and constraints: According to reports, early shifts in blood T cell clones, alongside interferon-beta, forecast response most accurately.

The receptor comes from a human donor with non-small cell lung cancer who had stable disease on radiotherapy plus ipilimumab. V and J are TRBV27 and TRBJ1-6; D is perhaps TRBD1 (6 bases). The specimen was peripheral blood, collected from a patient treated with radiotherapy plus ipilimumab. CDR3 loop: CASSLTGKNYNSPLHF. In DNA form, the CDR3 reads TGTGCCAGCAGTTTAACAGGGAAGAACTATAATTCACCCCTCCACTTT.